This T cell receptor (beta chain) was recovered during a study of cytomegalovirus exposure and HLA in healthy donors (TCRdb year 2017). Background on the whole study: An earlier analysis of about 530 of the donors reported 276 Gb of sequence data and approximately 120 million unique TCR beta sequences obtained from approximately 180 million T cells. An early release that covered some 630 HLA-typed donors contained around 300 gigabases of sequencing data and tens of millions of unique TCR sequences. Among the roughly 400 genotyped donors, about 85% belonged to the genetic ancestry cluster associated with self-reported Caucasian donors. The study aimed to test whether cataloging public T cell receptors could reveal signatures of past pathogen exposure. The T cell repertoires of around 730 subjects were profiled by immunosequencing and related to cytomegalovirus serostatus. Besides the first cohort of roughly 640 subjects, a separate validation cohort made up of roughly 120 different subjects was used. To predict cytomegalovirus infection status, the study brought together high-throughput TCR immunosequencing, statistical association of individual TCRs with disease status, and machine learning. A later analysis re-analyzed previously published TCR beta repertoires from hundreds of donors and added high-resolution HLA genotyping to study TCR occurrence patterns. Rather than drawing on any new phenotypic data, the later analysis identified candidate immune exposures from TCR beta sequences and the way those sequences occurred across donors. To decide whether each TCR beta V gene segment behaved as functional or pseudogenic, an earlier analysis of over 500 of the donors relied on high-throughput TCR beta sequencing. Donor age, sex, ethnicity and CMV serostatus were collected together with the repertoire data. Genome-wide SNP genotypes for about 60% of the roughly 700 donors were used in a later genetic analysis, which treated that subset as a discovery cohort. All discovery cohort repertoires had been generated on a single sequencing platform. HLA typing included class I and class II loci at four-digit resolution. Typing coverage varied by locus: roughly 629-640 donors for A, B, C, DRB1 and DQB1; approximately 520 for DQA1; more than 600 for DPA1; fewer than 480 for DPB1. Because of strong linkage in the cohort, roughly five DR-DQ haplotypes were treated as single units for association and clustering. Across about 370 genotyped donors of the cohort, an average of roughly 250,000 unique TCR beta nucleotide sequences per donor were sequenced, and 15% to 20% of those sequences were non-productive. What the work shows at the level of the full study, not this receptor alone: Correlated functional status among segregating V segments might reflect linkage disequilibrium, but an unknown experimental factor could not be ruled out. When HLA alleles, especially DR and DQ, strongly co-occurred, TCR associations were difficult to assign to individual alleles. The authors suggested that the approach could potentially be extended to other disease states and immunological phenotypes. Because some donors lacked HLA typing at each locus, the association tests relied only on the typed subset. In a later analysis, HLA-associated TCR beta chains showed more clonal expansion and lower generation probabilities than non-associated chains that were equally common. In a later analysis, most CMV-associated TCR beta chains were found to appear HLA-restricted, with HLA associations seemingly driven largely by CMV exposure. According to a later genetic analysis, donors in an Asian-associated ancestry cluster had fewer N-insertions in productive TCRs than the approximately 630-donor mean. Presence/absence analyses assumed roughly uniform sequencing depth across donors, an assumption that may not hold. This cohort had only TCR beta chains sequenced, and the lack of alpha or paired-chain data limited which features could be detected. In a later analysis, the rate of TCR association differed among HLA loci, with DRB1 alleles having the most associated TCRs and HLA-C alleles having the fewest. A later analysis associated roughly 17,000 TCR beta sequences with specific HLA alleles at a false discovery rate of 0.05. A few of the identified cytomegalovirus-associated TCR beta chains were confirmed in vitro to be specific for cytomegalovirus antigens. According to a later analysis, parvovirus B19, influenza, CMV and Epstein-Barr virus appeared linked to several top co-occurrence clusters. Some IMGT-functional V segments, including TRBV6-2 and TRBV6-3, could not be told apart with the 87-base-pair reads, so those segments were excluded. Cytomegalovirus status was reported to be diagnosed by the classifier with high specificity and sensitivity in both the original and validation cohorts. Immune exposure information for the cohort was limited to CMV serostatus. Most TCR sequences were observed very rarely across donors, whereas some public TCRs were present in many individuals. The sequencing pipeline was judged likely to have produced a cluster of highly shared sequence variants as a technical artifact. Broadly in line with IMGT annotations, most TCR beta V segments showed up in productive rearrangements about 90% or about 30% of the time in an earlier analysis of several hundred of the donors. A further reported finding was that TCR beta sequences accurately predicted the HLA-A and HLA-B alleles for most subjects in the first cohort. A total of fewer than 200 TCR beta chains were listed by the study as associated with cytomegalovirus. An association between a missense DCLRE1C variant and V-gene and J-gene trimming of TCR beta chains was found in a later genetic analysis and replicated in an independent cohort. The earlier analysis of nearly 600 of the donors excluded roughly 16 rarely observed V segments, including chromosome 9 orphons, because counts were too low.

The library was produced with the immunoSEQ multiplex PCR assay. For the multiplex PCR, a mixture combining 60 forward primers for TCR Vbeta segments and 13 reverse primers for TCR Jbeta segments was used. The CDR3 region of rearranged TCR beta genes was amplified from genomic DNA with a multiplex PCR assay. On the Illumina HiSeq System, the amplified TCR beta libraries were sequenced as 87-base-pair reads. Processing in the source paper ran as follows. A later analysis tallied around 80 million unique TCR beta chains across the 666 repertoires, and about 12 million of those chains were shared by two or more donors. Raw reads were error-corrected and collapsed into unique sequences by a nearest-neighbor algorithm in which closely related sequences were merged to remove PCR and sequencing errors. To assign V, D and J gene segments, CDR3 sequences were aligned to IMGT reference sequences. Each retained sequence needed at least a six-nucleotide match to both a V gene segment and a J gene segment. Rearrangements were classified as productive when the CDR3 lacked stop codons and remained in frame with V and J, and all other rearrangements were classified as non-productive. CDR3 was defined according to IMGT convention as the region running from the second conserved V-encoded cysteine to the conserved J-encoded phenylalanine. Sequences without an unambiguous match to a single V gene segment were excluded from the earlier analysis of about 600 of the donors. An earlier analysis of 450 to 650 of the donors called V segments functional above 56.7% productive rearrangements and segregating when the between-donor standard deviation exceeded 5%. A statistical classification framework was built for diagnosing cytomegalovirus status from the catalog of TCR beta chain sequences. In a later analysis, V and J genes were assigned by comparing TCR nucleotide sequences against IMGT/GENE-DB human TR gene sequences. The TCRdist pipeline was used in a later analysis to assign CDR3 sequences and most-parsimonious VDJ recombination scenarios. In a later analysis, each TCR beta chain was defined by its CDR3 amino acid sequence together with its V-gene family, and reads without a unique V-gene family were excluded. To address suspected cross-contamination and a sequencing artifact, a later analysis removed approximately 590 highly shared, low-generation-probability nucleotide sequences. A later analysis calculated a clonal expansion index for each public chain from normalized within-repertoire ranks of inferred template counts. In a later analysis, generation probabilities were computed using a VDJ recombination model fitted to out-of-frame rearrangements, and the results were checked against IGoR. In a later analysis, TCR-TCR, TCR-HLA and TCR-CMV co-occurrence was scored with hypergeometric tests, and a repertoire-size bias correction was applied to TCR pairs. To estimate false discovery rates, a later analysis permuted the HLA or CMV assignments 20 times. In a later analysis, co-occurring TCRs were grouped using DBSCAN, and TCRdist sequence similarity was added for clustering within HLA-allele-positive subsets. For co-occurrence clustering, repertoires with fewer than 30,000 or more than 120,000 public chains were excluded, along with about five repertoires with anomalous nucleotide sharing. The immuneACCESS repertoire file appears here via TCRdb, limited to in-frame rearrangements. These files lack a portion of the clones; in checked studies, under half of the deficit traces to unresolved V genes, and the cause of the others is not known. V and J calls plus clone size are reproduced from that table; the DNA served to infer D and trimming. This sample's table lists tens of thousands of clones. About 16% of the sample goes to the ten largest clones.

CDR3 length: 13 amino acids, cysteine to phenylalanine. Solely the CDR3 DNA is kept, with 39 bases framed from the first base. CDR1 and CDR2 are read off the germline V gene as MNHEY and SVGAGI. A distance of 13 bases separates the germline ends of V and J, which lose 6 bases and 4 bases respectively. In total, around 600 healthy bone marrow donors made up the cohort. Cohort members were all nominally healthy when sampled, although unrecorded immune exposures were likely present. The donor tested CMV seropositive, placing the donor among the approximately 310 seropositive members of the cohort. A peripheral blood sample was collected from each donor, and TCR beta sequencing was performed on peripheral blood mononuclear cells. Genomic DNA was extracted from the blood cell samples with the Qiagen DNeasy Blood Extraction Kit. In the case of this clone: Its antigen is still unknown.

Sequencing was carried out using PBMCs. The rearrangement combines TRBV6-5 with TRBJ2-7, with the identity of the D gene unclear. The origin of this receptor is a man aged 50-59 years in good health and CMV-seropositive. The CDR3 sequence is CASSARYLYEQYF. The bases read TGTGCCAGCAGCGCCCGGTACCTGTACGAGCAGTACTTC.